This TCR beta chain was identified in a study of Ad26.COV2.S vaccination and SARS-CoV-2 variants. Background on the study: A participant enrolled in the COV1001 Ad26.COV2.S trial arm provided the sample. General study results and limits: In TCR breadth and depth analyses, total T cell responses may have been underestimated.

TCRdb keeps only in-frame clones here, not all; method: immunoSEQ multiplex PCR. The sample carries hundreds of thousands of clones, 89% recorded once. About this clone: Its matching antigen is unknown.

Treatment reported: about 20 received Ad26.COV2.S at low or high dose, single or two shots; about 5 received placebo; per-sample allocation not given. Specimens were obtained on day 63 following the first vaccine or placebo injection. An Ad26 vector carrying the Wuhan-strain SARS-CoV-2 spike served as the vaccine. V lost 5 bases, J lost 5 bases, and 13 bases lay in between. Germline CDR1 SGHTA, CDR2 FQGNSA. The CDR3 extends over 15 amino acids. The sample was peripheral blood, taken in a trial of Ad26.COV2.S vaccine versus placebo. V usage is TRBV7-2 and J usage is TRBJ1-6; D gene ambiguous. The source of this sequence is a person aged 18-65 years who received the Ad26.COV2.S COVID-19 vaccine or a placebo. The CDR3 region has the DNA TGTGCCAGCAGCCTAAGGTCCGGGAATAATTCACCCCTCCACTTT. Its protein product is CASSLRSGNNSPLHF. Looking up the rest from reference TRBV7-2 and TRBJ1-6 gives the full variable domain: GAGVSQSPSNKVTEKGKDVELRCDPISGHTALYWYRQSLGQGLEFLIYFQGNSAPDKSGLPSDRFSAERTGGSVSTLTIQRTQQEDSAVYLCASSLRSGNNSPLHFGNGTRLTVT.